This T cell receptor (beta chain) was identified during a study of cytomegalovirus exposure and HLA in healthy donors. Background on the study: Prior work identified around 120 million unique TCR beta sequences in roughly 190 million T cells. Notes on the study in general: Reported findings show TCR beta sequences accurately forecast HLA-A and HLA-B alleles in most subjects. Follow-up analysis later connected one missense variant in DCLRE1C with trimming of TCR beta V- and J-genes.

Use of 60 Vbeta and 13 Jbeta primers characterized the PCR. Profiled with immunoSEQ multiplex PCR; TCRdb holds only in-frame clones, not every one. The profile shows about 120,000 clones, 82% of them singletons. The CDR3 runs to 14 residues. Germline V CDR1 and CDR2: MNHNY, SVGAGI (reference sequence). Losses at the gene ends were 6 bases for V and 7 bases for J; bases not matched to a gene: 10. With regard to this clone: Its target is not known.

Donors likely had unrecorded immune exposures despite being nominally healthy when sampled. The gene calls are TRBV6-6 and TRBJ1-1; 8 nucleotides line up with TRBD1. The sequenced sample was PBMCs. The sequence derives from a man between 25 and 39 years old in good health and CMV-seropositive. Written as DNA, the CDR3 is TGTGCCAGCAGGTCGTCCGGACAGGGCTTTGAAGCTTTCTTT. Its translation: CASRSSGQGFEAFF.